This paragraph reports one TCR beta chain. The entry originates in a study of cytomegalovirus exposure and HLA in healthy donors. The germline V and J ends were trimmed by 8 bases and 2 bases, with 16 bases remaining between them. This CDR3 contains 14 residues. Germline V gene data show CDR1 as MNHNS and CDR2 as SASEGT. Method: immunoSEQ multiplex PCR; TCRdb's copy keeps in-frame clones and lacks some. The data show some 250,000 clones, less than 95% seen once. The J gene is TRBJ2-7, the V gene TRBV6-1, with D maybe TRBD1 (6 bases). Sequencing was performed on PBMCs. The receptor was derived from a woman younger than 45 in good health and CMV-seronegative. CDR3 region: CASDSTGSPYEQYF. Written as DNA, the CDR3 is TGTGCCAGCGATTCGACAGGTTCTCCCTACGAGCAGTACTTC.